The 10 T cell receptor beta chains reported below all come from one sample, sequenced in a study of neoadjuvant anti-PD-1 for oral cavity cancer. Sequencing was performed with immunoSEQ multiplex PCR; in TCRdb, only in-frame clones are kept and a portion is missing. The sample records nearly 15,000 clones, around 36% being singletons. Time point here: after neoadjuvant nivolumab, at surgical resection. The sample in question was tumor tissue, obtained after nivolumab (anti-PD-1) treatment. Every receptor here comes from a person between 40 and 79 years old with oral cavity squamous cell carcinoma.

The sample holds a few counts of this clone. DNA for the CDR3: TGTGCCAGCAGCGGACAGACTATCTCCTACGAGCAGTACTTC. Protein product: CASSGQTISYEQYF. The chain employs TRBV28 and TRBJ2-7; D might be TRBD1 (6 bases). CDR3 length: 14 amino acids. Deletions cut 6 bases from V and 0 bases from J, with 12 bases between. Germline V lookup: CDR1 MDHEN, CDR2 SYDVKM.

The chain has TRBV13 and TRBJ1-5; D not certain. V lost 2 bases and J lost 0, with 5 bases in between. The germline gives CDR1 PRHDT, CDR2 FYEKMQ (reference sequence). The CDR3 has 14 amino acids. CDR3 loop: CASSLRNSNQPQHF. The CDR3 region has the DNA TGTGCCAGCAGCTTAAGAAATAGCAATCAGCCCCAGCATTTT.

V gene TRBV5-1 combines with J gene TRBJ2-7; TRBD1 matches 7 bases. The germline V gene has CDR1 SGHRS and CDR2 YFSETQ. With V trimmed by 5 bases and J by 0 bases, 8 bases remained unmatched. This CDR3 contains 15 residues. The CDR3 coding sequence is TGCGCCAGCAGGTCGTTAGGGGACAGCTCCTACGAGCAGTACTTC. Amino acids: CASRSLGDSSYEQYF.

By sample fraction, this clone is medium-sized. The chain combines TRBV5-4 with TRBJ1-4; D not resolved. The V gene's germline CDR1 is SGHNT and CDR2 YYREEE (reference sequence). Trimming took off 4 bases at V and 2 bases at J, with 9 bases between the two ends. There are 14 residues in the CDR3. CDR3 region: CASSNIATNEKLFF. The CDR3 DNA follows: TGTGCCAGCAGCAATATAGCCACTAATGAAAAACTGTTTTTT.

This CDR3 reads CASSLVSGAVDTQYF. As DNA, the CDR3 is TGTGCCAGCAGCTTGGTATCTGGGGCTGTGGATACGCAGTATTTT. The chain employs TRBV5-6 and TRBJ2-3; D is perhaps TRBD1 (5 bases). CDR3 size: 15 residues. Germline V gene data show CDR1 as SGHDT and CDR2 as YYEEEE. V dropped 0 bases and J dropped 6 bases, with 14 bases sitting between them.

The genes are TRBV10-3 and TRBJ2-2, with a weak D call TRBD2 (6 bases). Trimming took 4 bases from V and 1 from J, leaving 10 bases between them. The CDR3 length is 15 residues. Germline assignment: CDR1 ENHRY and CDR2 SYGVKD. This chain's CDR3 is CAISGGGVNTGELFF. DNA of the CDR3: TGTGCCATCAGTGGGGGCGGGGTGAACACCGGGGAGCTGTTTTTT.

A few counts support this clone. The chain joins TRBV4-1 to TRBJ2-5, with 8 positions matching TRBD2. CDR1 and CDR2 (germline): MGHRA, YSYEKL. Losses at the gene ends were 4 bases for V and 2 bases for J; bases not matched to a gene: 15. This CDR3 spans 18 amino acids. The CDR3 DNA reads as TGCGCCAGCAGCCCGCGATGGGAAAGCGGGGGCGGGCAAGAGACCCAGTACTTC. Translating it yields CASSPRWESGGGQETQYF.

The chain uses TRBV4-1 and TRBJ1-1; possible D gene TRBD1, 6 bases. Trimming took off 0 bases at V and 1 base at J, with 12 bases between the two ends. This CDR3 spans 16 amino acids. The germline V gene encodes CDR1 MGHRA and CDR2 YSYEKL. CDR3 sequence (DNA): TGCGCCAGCAGCCAAGATCACGGGACAAGGAACACTGAAGCTTTCTTT. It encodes CASSQDHGTRNTEAFF.

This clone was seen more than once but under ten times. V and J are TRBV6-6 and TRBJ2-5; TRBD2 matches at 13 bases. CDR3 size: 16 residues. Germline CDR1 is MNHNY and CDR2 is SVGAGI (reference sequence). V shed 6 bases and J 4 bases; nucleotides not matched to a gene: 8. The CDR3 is CASRKTSGGAGETQYF. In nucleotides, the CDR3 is TGTGCCAGCAGAAAAACTAGCGGGGGGGCCGGAGAGACCCAGTACTTC.

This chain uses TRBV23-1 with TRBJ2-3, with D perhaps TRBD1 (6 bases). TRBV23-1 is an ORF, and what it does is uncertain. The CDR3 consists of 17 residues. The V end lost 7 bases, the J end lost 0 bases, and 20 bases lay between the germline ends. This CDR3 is CASTKANREGSTDTQYF. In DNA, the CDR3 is TGCGCCAGCACTAAAGCAAACAGGGAAGGGAGCACAGATACGCAGTATTTT.